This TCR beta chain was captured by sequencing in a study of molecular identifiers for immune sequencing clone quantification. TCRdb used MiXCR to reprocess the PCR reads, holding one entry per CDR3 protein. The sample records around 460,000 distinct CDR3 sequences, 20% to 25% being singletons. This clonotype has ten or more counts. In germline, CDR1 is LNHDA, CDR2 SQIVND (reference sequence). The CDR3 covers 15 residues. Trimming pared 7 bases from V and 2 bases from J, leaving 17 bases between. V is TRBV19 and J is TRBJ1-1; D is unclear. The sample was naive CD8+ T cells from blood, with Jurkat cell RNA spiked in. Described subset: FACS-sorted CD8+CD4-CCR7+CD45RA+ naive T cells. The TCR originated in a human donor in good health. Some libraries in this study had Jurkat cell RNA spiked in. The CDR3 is CASTPGTRGNTEAFF. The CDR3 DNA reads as TGTGCCAGTACCCCCGGTACTCGGGGTAACACTGAAGCTTTCTTT.